This TCR beta chain stems from a study of cytomegalovirus exposure and HLA in healthy donors. The CDR3 covers 17 residues. Germline V CDR1 and CDR2: SGHVS, FQNEAQ. V shed 4 bases, J shed 5 bases, and the junction held 13 bases outside the gene matches. In the PCR, 60 Vbeta and 13 Jbeta primers were used. The protocol was immunoSEQ multiplex PCR, while the TCRdb copy is restricted to in-frame clones and leaves out a portion. The sample consists of roughly 70,000 clones, roughly nine tenths of them appearing once. This TCR was recovered from a woman in her 30s in good health and CMV-seropositive. The chain uses TRBV7-8 and TRBJ2-5, with 10 positions matching TRBD2. Sample: PBMCs. The CDR3 is CASSSRTSGGHRETQYF. The CDR3 DNA reads as TGTGCCAGCAGCTCGCGGACTAGCGGAGGGCATAGGGAGACCCAGTACTTC.